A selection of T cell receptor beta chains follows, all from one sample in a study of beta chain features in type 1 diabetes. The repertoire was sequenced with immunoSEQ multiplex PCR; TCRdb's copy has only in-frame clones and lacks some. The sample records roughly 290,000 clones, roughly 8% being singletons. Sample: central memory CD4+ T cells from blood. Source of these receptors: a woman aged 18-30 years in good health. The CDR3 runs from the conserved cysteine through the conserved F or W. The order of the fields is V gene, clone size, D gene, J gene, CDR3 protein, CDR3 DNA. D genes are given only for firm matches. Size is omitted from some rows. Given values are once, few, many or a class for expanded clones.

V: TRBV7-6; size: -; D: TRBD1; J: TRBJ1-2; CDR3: CASSPRGLYGYTF; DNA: TGTGCCAGCAGCCCCAGGGGGCTTTATGGCTACACCTTC
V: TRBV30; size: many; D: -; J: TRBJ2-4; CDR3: CAWTGNTGGQYF; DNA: TGTGCCTGGACAGGGAATACTGGGGGCCAGTACTTC
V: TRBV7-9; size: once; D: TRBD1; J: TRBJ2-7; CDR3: CASSSGGQGNYEQYF; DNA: TGTGCCAGCAGCTCCGGGGGACAGGGGAACTACGAGCAGTACTTC
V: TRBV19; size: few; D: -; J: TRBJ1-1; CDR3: CASSIGRVLSSSEAFF; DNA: TGTGCCAGTAGTATCGGCAGGGTCCTCTCCAGCTCTGAAGCTTTCTTT
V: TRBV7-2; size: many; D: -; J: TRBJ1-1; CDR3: CASSLQGYTEAFF; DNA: TGTGCCAGCAGCCTTCAGGGTTACACTGAAGCTTTCTTT
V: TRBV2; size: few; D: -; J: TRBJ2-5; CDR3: CASSKGVGETQYF; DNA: TGTGCCAGCAGTAAGGGGGTGGGGGAGACCCAGTACTTC
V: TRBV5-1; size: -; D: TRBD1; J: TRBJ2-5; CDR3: CASSLDRVGAQYF; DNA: TGCGCCAGCAGCCTCGACAGGGTGGGGGCCCAGTACTTC
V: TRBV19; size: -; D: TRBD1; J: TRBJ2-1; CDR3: CASSRTGGLFSNEQFF; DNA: TGTGCCAGTAGTAGGACAGGGGGTCTCTTCTCGAATGAGCAGTTCTTC
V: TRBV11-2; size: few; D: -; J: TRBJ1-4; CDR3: CASSLRFAEGKLFF; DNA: TGTGCCAGCAGCTTAAGGTTTGCGGAGGGAAAACTGTTTTTT
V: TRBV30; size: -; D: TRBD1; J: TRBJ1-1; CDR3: CAWSVGKTGLNAEAFF; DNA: TGTGCCTGGAGTGTTGGCAAGACAGGGTTGAATGCTGAAGCTTTCTTT
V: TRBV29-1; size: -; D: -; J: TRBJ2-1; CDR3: CSVYQGFTAPGGYNEQFF; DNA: TGCAGCGTTTATCAGGGATTCACCGCACCTGGGGGATACAATGAGCAGTTCTTC
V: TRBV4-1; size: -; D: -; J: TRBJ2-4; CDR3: CASSQASFERGSAKNIQYF; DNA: TGCGCCAGCAGCCAAGCCTCGTTTGAGAGGGGGTCAGCCAAAAACATTCAGTACTTC
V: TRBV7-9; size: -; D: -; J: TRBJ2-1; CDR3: CASSLVGSGGNEQFF; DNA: TGTGCCAGCAGCTTAGTAGGGTCTGGAGGGAATGAGCAGTTCTTC
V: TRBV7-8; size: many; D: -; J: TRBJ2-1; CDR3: CASSFRGGDEQFF; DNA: TGTGCCAGCAGCTTTAGGGGTGGCGATGAGCAGTTCTTC
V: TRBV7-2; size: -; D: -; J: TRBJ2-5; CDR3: CASSLGTRQETQYF; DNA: TGTGCCAGCAGCTTGGGGACAAGACAAGAGACCCAGTACTTC
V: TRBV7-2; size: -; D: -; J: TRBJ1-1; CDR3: CASSSRGDTEAFF; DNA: TGTGCCAGCAGCTCTCGCGGGGACACTGAAGCTTTCTTT
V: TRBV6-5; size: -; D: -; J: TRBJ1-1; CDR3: CASSPSRGRVTEAFF; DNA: TGTGCCAGCAGCCCGAGCCGGGGGCGCGTCACTGAAGCTTTCTTT
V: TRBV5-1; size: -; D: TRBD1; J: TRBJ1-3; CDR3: CASSLNYRGRDTIYF; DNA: TGCGCCAGCAGCTTGAACTACAGGGGTCGGGACACCATATATTTT
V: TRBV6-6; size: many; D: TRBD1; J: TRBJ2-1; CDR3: CASSPADREEFF; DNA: TGTGCCAGCAGTCCTGCGGACAGGGAAGAGTTCTTC
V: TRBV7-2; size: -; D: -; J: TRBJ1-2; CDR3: CASSLAGANYGYTF; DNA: TGTGCCAGCAGCCTGGCAGGGGCTAACTATGGCTACACCTTC
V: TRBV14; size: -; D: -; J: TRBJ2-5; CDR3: CASSPHPDGAQYF; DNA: TGTGCCAGCAGCCCTCACCCCGACGGGGCCCAGTACTTC
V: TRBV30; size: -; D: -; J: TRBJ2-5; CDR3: CAWSKGGETQYF; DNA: TGTGCCTGGAGTAAGGGGGGAGAGACCCAGTACTTC
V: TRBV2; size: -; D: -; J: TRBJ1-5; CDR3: CASSEGGGRIVTQHF; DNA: TGTGCCAGCAGTGAAGGAGGAGGGCGGATAGTGACCCAGCATTTT
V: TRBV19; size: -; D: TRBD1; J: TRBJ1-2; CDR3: CASTLGDRDAYGYTF; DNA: TGTGCCAGTACCCTTGGGGACAGGGACGCCTATGGCTACACCTTC
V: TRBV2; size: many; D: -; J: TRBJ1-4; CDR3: CASSAGTGTVKLFF; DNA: TGTGCCAGCAGTGCCGGAACAGGGACGGTCAAACTGTTTTTT
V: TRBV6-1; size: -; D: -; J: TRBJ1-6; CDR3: CASASSSYNSPLHF; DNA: TGTGCCAGCGCGTCTAGCTCCTATAATTCACCCCTCCACTTT
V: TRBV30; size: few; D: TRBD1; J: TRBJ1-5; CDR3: CAWSIRTGNNQPQHF; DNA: TGTGCCTGGAGTATACGGACAGGTAATAATCAGCCCCAGCATTTT
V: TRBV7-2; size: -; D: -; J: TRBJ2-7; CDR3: CASRPGVGEQYF; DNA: TGTGCCAGCAGACCTGGCGTGGGGGAGCAGTACTTC
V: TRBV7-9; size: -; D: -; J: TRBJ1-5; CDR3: CASSFREQPQHF; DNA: TGTGCCAGCAGCTTCAGGGAACAGCCCCAGCATTTT
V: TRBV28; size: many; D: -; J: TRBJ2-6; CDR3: CASSLSTAGANVLTF; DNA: TGTGCCAGCAGTTTATCGACTGCTGGGGCCAACGTCCTGACTTTC
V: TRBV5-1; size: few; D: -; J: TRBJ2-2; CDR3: CASSFGQRYGELFF; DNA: TGCGCCAGCAGCTTCGGCCAGAGGTACGGGGAGCTGTTTTTT